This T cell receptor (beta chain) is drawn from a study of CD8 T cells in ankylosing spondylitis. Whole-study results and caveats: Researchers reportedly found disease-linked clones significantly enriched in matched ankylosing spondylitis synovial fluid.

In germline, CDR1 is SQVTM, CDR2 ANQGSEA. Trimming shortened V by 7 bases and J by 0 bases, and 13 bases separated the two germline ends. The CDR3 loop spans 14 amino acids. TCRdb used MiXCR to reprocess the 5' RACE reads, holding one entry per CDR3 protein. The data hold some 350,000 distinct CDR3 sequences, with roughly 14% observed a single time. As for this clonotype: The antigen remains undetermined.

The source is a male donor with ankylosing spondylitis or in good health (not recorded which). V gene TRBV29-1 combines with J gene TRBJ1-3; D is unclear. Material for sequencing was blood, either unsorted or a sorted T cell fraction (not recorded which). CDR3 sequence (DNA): TGCAGCGCCGGGATTCCGGGCTCTGGAAACACCATATATTTT. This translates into CSAGIPGSGNTIYF. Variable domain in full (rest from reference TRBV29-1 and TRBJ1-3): SAVISQKPSRDICQRGTSLTIQCQVDSQVTMMFWYRQQPGQSLTLIATANQGSEATYESGFVIDKFPISRPNLTFSTLTVSNMSPEDSSIYLCSAGIPGSGNTIYFGEGSWLTVV.